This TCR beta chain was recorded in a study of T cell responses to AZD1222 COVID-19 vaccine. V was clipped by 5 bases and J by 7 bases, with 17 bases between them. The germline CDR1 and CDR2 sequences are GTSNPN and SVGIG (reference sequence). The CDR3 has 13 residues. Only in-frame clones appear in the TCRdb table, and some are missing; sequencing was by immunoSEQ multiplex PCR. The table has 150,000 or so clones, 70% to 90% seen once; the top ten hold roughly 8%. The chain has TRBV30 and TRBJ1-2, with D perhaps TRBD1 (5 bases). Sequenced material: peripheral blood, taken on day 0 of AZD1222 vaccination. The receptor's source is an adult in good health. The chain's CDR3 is CAWVDWGGGGYTF. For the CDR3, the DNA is TGTGCCTGGGTGGATTGGGGGGGTGGTGGCTACACCTTC.